These T cell receptor beta chains were read from a single sample in a study of blood T cell repertoires in COVID-19. Clones were read by immunoSEQ multiplex PCR, and TCRdb kept only the in-frame ones, dropping some. The sample has around 300,000 clones; almost 90% are singletons. The sequenced material came from PBMCs or T cells enriched from blood (not recorded which). The receptors here all came from a woman aged 18 to 35 with acute COVID-19. The CDR3 runs from the conserved cysteine through the conserved F or W. A D gene is named only where the DNA matches it firmly. Size tells how often a clone was seen (once, few, many) or the class of an expanded clone, and some rows leave it out.

abundance: once
j_gene: TRBJ1-2
d_gene: NA
v_gene: TRBV28
CDR3nt: TGTGCCAGCAGTTTAATGAGAGGGTTGCGGGCAGGCTACACCTTC
CDR3aa: CASSLMRGLRAGYTF

abundance: NA
j_gene: TRBJ2-7
d_gene: NA
v_gene: TRBV2
CDR3nt: TGTGCCAGCAGTGAAGGGTTGGGGAGCTGGGCCTACGAGCAGTACTTC
CDR3aa: CASSEGLGSWAYEQYF

abundance: NA
j_gene: TRBJ2-1
d_gene: TRBD2
v_gene: TRBV4-2
CDR3nt: TGTGCCAGCAGCCAAGATGGCGGGAGAGCCTACAATGAGCAGTTCTTC
CDR3aa: CASSQDGGRAYNEQFF

abundance: NA
j_gene: TRBJ1-6
d_gene: TRBD1
v_gene: TRBV4-1
CDR3nt: TGCGCCAGCAGCCACGGGGGACAGGGGGCGAGTTCACCCCTCCACTTT
CDR3aa: CASSHGGQGASSPLHF

abundance: once
j_gene: TRBJ1-2
d_gene: NA
v_gene: TRBV5-1
CDR3nt: TGCGCCAGCAGCTTGGCAACACAGGTTACTAACTATGGCTACACCTTC
CDR3aa: CASSLATQVTNYGYTF

abundance: few
j_gene: TRBJ2-7
d_gene: NA
v_gene: TRBV4-2
CDR3nt: TGTGCCAGCAGCCATGATAGCGCTCCAACCTACGAGCAGTACTTC
CDR3aa: CASSHDSAPTYEQYF

abundance: NA
j_gene: TRBJ1-1
d_gene: NA
v_gene: TRBV28
CDR3nt: TGTGCCAGCAGTCCTCGGGGAGGGATGAACACTGAAGCTTTCTTT
CDR3aa: CASSPRGGMNTEAFF

abundance: NA
j_gene: TRBJ2-5
d_gene: NA
v_gene: TRBV27
CDR3nt: TGTGCCAGCAGTTCTCCCAGGGTGTCAGAACCCCAGTACTTC
CDR3aa: CASSSPRVSEPQYF

abundance: NA
j_gene: TRBJ1-3
d_gene: NA
v_gene: TRBV7-6
CDR3nt: TGTGCCAGCAGCTTAGACAGGGAATGGGGAAACACCATATATTTT
CDR3aa: CASSLDREWGNTIYF

abundance: NA
j_gene: TRBJ2-5
d_gene: TRBD2
v_gene: TRBV12-5
CDR3nt: TGTGCTAGTGGTTCGACCCACAAAGCGGGAGGGGGCCAAGAGACCCAGTACTTC
CDR3aa: CASGSTHKAGGGQETQYF

abundance: NA
j_gene: TRBJ2-3
d_gene: TRBD1
v_gene: TRBV7-3
CDR3nt: TGTGCCAGCAGGCAACAGGGGGGCACAGATACGCAGTATTTT
CDR3aa: CASRQQGGTDTQYF

abundance: once
j_gene: TRBJ2-2
d_gene: NA
v_gene: TRBV9
CDR3nt: TGTGCCAGCAGCCTCCTAGCGGGGGAGCTGTTTTTT
CDR3aa: CASSLLAGELFF

abundance: NA
j_gene: TRBJ1-1
d_gene: TRBD1
v_gene: TRBV28
CDR3nt: TGTGCCACCATAGGGGGACAGGGGTATACTGAAGCTTTCTTT
CDR3aa: CATIGGQGYTEAFF

abundance: NA
j_gene: TRBJ1-2
d_gene: NA
v_gene: TRBV7-9
CDR3nt: TGTGCCAGCAGCGAGAGGATCTACACCTTC
CDR3aa: CASSERIYTF

abundance: NA
j_gene: TRBJ2-2
d_gene: TRBD2
v_gene: TRBV19
CDR3nt: TGTGCCAGTAGTCTCAGCGGGAGAAACACCGGGGAGCTGTTTTTT
CDR3aa: CASSLSGRNTGELFF

abundance: NA
j_gene: TRBJ1-1
d_gene: TRBD1
v_gene: TRBV7-2
CDR3nt: TGTGCCAGCAGCTCCCGACAGGGGGCGAACACTGAAGCTTTCTTT
CDR3aa: CASSSRQGANTEAFF

abundance: NA
j_gene: TRBJ1-2
d_gene: NA
v_gene: TRBV2
CDR3nt: TGTGCCAGCAGTGACAGGAACTATGGCTACACCTTC
CDR3aa: CASSDRNYGYTF

abundance: NA
j_gene: TRBJ2-3
d_gene: TRBD1
v_gene: TRBV11-1
CDR3nt: TGTGCCAGCAGCTTCCGACAGGGGAGGAATACGCAGTATTTT
CDR3aa: CASSFRQGRNTQYF

abundance: NA
j_gene: TRBJ1-2
d_gene: NA
v_gene: TRBV24-1
CDR3nt: TGTGCCACCAGTCGGTCGGAGAACTATGGCTACACCTTC
CDR3aa: CATSRSENYGYTF

abundance: NA
j_gene: TRBJ2-6
d_gene: NA
v_gene: TRBV3-1/TRBV3-2
CDR3nt: TGTGCCAGCAGTCAAGACAGCTCTGGGGCCAACGTCCTGACTTTC
CDR3aa: CASSQDSSGANVLTF

abundance: NA
j_gene: TRBJ1-1
d_gene: NA
v_gene: TRBV27
CDR3nt: TGTGCCAGCAGTTACCGACAGGTCCCTGTCGGGACTGAAGCTTTCTTT
CDR3aa: CASSYRQVPVGTEAFF

abundance: NA
j_gene: TRBJ2-1
d_gene: NA
v_gene: TRBV27
CDR3nt: TGTGCCAGCAGTTCTTACGACCAGGGTGGGCACAATGAGCAGTTCTTC
CDR3aa: CASSSYDQGGHNEQFF

abundance: NA
j_gene: TRBJ2-4
d_gene: TRBD2
v_gene: TRBV7-9
CDR3nt: TGTGCCAGCAGCTTAGCCCCCGGGGGGGGAAACATTCAGTACTTC
CDR3aa: CASSLAPGGGNIQYF

abundance: NA
j_gene: TRBJ1-2
d_gene: NA
v_gene: TRBV5-1
CDR3nt: TGCGCCAGCAGCTTTGAGACAGCGTATGGCTACACCTTC
CDR3aa: CASSFETAYGYTF

abundance: NA
j_gene: TRBJ2-1
d_gene: TRBD2
v_gene: TRBV5-1
CDR3nt: TGCGCCAGCAGCGGGACTAGCGGGAATGGCGAGCAGTTCTTC
CDR3aa: CASSGTSGNGEQFF

abundance: NA
j_gene: TRBJ2-7
d_gene: NA
v_gene: TRBV7-6
CDR3nt: TGTGCCAGCAGCTTATGGGGCGGATCCCGCGAGCAGTACTTC
CDR3aa: CASSLWGGSREQYF

abundance: NA
j_gene: TRBJ2-7
d_gene: NA
v_gene: TRBV10-2
CDR3nt: TGCGCCAGCAGTGAGCTGGGCAGCCGCTCCTACGAGCAGTACTTC
CDR3aa: CASSELGSRSYEQYF

abundance: NA
j_gene: TRBJ1-2
d_gene: NA
v_gene: TRBV28
CDR3nt: TGTGCCAGCAGAGAGGGCTCGGACTATGGCTACACCTTC
CDR3aa: CASREGSDYGYTF

abundance: NA
j_gene: TRBJ2-2
d_gene: NA
v_gene: TRBV5-1
CDR3nt: TGCGCCAGCAGCCTGGACAGCCCCGGGGAGCTGTTTTTT
CDR3aa: CASSLDSPGELFF

abundance: NA
j_gene: TRBJ2-5
d_gene: NA
v_gene: TRBV11-3
CDR3nt: TGTGCCAGCAGCTTAGGTGGCAGTCAAGAGACCCAGTACTTC
CDR3aa: CASSLGGSQETQYF

abundance: once
j_gene: TRBJ1-4
d_gene: NA
v_gene: TRBV28
CDR3nt: TGTGCCAGCAGTCCCCACCATCCGGGGACCAGGGGCGAAAAACTGTTTTTT
CDR3aa: CASSPHHPGTRGEKLFF

abundance: NA
j_gene: TRBJ2-5
d_gene: TRBD2
v_gene: TRBV5-5
CDR3nt: TGTGCCAGCAGCTCCCAGGGACTATTTGCAGAGACCCAGTACTTC
CDR3aa: CASSSQGLFAETQYF

abundance: NA
j_gene: TRBJ1-5
d_gene: TRBD1
v_gene: TRBV28
CDR3nt: TGTGCCAGCAACCCCGGGACAGGGCGGCAGCCCCAGCATTTT
CDR3aa: CASNPGTGRQPQHF

abundance: NA
j_gene: TRBJ1-6
d_gene: NA
v_gene: TRBV2
CDR3nt: TGTGCCAGCAGTGAAATAAAGGGGCCAAATTCACCCCTCCACTTT
CDR3aa: CASSEIKGPNSPLHF

abundance: NA
j_gene: TRBJ2-5
d_gene: TRBD1
v_gene: TRBV6-5
CDR3nt: TGTGCCAGCAGCCCAGACAGGGGGAGGAGGGAGACCCAGTACTTC
CDR3aa: CASSPDRGRRETQYF

abundance: NA
j_gene: TRBJ2-2
d_gene: NA
v_gene: TRBV10-3
CDR3nt: TGTGCCATGGGCAGGGGGAACACCGGGGAGCTGTTTTTT
CDR3aa: CAMGRGNTGELFF

abundance: once
j_gene: TRBJ2-5
d_gene: NA
v_gene: TRBV28
CDR3nt: TGTGCCAGCAGTTTACCTTCCCCAGAGACCCAGTACTTC
CDR3aa: CASSLPSPETQYF

abundance: NA
j_gene: TRBJ2-1
d_gene: NA
v_gene: TRBV10-3
CDR3nt: TGTGCCGTCAGGGGCATAATGCTTAACAATGAGCAGTTCTTC
CDR3aa: CAVRGIMLNNEQFF

abundance: NA
j_gene: TRBJ1-2
d_gene: NA
v_gene: TRBV12-3/TRBV12-4
CDR3nt: TGTGCCAGCAGTACACAGGATAACTATGGCTACACCTTC
CDR3aa: CASSTQDNYGYTF